This T cell receptor (beta chain) was captured in a study of cytomegalovirus exposure and HLA in healthy donors. About the study: In an earlier analysis, 117 million unique TCR beta sequences were found from approximately 170 million T cells. Study-wide results and limits: TCR beta sequences reportedly predicted most subjects' HLA-A and HLA-B alleles accurately. A missense variant in DCLRE1C was later tied to TCR beta V- and J-gene trimming. At a 0.05 false discovery rate, a later analysis found 15,000 to 20,000 TCR beta sequences to be associated with HLA alleles.

This clone was seen ten or more times. Antigen specificity is unknown. Trimming shortened V by 3 bases and J by 1 base, and 4 bases separated the two germline ends. Germline CDR1 reads MGHDK; CDR2 reads SYGVNS. The CDR3 has 12 residues. Vbeta (60) and Jbeta (13) primers were used in the PCR. Some clones are missing from TCRdb's copy, which holds only in-frame ones; the method was immunoSEQ multiplex PCR. The sample contains about 120,000 clones, over 6.5% of which appear only once. The sequence was obtained from a woman aged 40 to 50 in good health and CMV-seropositive. The chain has TRBV25-1 and TRBJ2-7, with D hard to call. Sequencing was carried out using PBMCs. The CDR3 loop is CASSDKSYEQYF. In DNA, the CDR3 is TGTGCCAGCAGTGACAAATCCTACGAGCAGTACTTC.